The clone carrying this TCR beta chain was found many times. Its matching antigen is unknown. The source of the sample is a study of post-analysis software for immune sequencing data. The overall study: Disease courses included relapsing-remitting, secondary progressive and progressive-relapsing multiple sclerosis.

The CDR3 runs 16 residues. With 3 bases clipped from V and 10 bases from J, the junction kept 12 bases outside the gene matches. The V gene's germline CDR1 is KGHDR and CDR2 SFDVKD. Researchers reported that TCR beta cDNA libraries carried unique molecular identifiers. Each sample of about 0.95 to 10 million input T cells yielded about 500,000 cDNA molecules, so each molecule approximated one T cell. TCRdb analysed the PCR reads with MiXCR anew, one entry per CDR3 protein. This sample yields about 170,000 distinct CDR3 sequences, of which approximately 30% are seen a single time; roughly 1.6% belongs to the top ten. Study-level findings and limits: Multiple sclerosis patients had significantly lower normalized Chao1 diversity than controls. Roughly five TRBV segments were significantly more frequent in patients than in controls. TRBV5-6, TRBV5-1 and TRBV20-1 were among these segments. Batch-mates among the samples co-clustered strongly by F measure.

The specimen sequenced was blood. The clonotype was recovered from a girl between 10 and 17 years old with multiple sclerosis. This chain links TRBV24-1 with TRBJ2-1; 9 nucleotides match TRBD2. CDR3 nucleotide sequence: TGTGCCACCAGTGATAGGACTAGCGCGTGGGGGTCGGAGCAGTTCTTC. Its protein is CATSDRTSAWGSEQFF.